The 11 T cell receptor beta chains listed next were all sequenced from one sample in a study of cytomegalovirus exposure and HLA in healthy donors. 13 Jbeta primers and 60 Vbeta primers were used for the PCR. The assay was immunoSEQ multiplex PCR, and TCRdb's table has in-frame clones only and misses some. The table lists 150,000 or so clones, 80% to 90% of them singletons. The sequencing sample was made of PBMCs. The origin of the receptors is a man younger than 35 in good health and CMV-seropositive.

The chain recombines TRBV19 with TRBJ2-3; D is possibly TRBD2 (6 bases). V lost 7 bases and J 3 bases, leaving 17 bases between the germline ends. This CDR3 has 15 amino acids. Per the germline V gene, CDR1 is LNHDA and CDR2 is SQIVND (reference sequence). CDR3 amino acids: CASMLGRGRTDTQYF. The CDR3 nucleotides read TGTGCCAGTATGTTGGGGCGGGGTAGGACAGATACGCAGTATTTT.

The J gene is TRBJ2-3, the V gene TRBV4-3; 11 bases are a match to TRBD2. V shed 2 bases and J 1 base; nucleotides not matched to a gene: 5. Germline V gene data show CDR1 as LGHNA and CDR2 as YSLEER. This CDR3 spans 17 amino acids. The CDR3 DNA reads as TGCGCCAGCAGCCAACGCCCGACTAGCGGGGGCACAGATACGCAGTATTTT. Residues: CASSQRPTSGGTDTQYF.

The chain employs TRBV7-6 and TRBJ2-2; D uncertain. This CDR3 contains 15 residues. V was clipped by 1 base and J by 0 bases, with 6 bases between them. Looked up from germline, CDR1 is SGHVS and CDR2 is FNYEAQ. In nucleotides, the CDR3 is TGTGCCAGCAGCTTAGGTCCCGCGAACACCGGGGAGCTGTTTTTT. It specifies CASSLGPANTGELFF.

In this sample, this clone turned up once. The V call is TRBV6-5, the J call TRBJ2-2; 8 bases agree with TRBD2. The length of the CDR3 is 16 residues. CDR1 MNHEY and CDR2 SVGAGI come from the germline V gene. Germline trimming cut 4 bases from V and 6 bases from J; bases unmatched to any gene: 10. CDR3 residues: CASSFNRAGGAGELFF. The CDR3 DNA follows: TGTGCCAGCAGTTTCAACCGTGCGGGGGGTGCCGGGGAGCTGTTTTTT.

CDR3 protein: CAWRPLAGGLYNEQFF. In DNA form, the CDR3 reads TGTGCCTGGAGGCCACTAGCGGGGGGGCTCTACAATGAGCAGTTCTTC. The J gene is TRBJ2-1, the V gene TRBV30, with 13 bases matching TRBD2. The J segment lost 3 bases and the V segment lost 3 bases, leaving 5 bases of the junction unmatched. The germline V gene encodes CDR1 GTSNPN and CDR2 SVGIG (reference sequence). The CDR3 contains 16 residues.

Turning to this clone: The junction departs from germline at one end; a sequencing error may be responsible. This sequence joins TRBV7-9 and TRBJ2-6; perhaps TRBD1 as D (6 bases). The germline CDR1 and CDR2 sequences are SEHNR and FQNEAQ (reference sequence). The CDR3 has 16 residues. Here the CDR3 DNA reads TGTTCCAGCAGCTTAGGTAGGGGGACTGGGGCCAACGTCCTGACTTTC. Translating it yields CSSSLGRGTGANVLTF.

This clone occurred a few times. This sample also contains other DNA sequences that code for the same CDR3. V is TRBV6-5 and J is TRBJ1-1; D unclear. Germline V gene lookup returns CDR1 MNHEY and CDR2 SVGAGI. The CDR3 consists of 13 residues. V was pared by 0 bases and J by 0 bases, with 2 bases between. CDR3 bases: TGTGCCAGCAGTTACTCCTTGAACACTGAAGCTTTCTTT. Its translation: CASSYSLNTEAFF.

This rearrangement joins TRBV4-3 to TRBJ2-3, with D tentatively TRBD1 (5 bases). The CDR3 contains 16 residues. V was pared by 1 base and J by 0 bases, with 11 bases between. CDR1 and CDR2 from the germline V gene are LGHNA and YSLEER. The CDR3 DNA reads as TGCGCCAGCAGCCAAGCCAGGGTTGGCAGCACAGATACGCAGTATTTT. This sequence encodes CASSQARVGSTDTQYF.

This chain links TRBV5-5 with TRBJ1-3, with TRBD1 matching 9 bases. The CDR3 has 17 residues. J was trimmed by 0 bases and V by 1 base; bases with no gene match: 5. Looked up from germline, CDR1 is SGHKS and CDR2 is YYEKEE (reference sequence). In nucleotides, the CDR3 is TGTGCCAGCAGCTTGTTGGTGACAGGGGGCTCTGGAAACACCATATATTTT. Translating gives CASSLLVTGGSGNTIYF.

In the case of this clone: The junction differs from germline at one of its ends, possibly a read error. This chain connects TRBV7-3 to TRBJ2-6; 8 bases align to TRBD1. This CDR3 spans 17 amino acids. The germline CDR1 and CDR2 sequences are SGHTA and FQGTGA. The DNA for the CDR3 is TGTGCCAGCAGCCCACAGGGGGAAGTGACTGGGGCCAACGGCCTGACTTTC. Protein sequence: CASSPQGEVTGANGLTF.

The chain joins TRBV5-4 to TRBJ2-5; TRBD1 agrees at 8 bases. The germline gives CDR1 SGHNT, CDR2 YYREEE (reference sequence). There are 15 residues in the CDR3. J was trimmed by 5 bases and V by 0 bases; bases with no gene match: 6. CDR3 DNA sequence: TGTGCCAGCAGCTTGGTCAACAGGGGGAGGGAGACCCAGTACTTC. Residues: CASSLVNRGRETQYF. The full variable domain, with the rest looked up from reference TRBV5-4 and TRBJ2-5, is ETGVTQSPTHLIKTRGQQVTLRCSSQSGHNTVSWYQQALGQGPQFIFQYYREEENGRGNFPPRFSGLQFPNYSSELNVNALELDDSALYLCASSLVNRGRETQYFGPGTRLLVL.